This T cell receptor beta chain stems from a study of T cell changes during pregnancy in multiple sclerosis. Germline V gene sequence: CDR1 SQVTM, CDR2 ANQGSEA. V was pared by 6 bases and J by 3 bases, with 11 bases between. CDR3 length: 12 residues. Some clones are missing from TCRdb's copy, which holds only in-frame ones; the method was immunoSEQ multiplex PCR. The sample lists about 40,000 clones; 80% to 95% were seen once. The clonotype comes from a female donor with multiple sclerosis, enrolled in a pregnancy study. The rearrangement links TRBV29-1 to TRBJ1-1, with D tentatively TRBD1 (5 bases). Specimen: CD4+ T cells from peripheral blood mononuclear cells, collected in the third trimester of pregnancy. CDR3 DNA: TGCAGCGTCGCTGACAGTTACACTGAAGCTTTCTTT. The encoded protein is CSVADSYTEAFF.